Each of the 16 T cell receptor beta chains below was sequenced from the same sample in a study of T cells expressing NK-cell markers. TCRdb reprocessed the 5' RACE reads and reports one entry per CDR3 protein, with no DNA. The repertoire table contains some 440,000 distinct CDR3 sequences. The material sequenced was blood T cells: a sorted CD56 or NKG2C T cell subset, CD4+ or CD8+ T cells, or bulk PBMC T cells (not recorded which). The receptors derive from a woman between 50 and 59 years old in good health.

This CDR3 is CSVRQGVGTGANVLTF. The chain combines TRBV29-1 with TRBJ2-6; the D gene TCRdb calls, TRBD1, cannot be checked with no DNA. The CDR3 is 16 residues long. The germline gives CDR1 SQVTM, CDR2 ANQGSEA.

V is TRBV12-3 or TRBV12-4 and J is TRBJ2-7; the TCRdb D gene call, TRBD2, has no DNA to confirm it. The CDR3 length is 15 residues. The CDR3 reads CASSLRAAGGYEQYF.

The CDR3 protein is CASSSLEGFRGETQYF. V gene TRBV5-1 combines with J gene TRBJ2-5; without DNA, the TCRdb call of TRBD1 cannot be checked. This CDR3 region has 16 residues. Germline values: CDR1 SGHRS, CDR2 YFSETQ. Using reference TRBV5-1 and TRBJ2-5 for the parts outside the CDR3, the full variable domain is KAGVTQTPRYLIKTRGQQVTLSCSPISGHRSVSWYQQTPGQGLQFLFEYFSETQRNKGNFPGRFSGRQFSNSRSEMNVSTLELGDSALYLCASSSLEGFRGETQYFGPGTRLLVL.

V usage is TRBV7-2 and J usage is TRBJ2-3; TCRdb outputs TRBD1, but without DNA this stays unchecked. Germline lookup yields CDR1 SGHTA and CDR2 FQGNSA. There are 14 residues in the CDR3. The CDR3 reads CASSRPTSTDTQYF.

V is TRBV20-1 and J is TRBJ2-1; lacking DNA, the TRBD2 call made by TCRdb goes unchecked. The CDR3 contains 16 residues. Germline loops: CDR1 DFQATT, CDR2 SNEGSKA (reference sequence). The CDR3 spells CSASGGTSGISYEQFF.

This chain joins TRBV2 and TRBJ2-7. The germline gives CDR1 SNHLY, CDR2 FYNNEI. The CDR3 length is 16 residues. CDR3 amino acids: CASSNPSARNSYEQYF.

The genes are TRBV7-2 and TRBJ2-1; TCRdb's D call, TRBD1, is unchecked because there is no DNA. CDR1 and CDR2 from the germline V gene are SGHTA and FQGNSA. This CDR3 spans 16 amino acids. CDR3 amino acids: CASTEGLDRVQGEQFF.

This chain joins TRBV6-5 and TRBJ1-1. Germline V gene data show CDR1 as MNHEY and CDR2 as SVGAGI. CDR3 length: 13 residues. CDR3 region: CASRRRENTEAFF.

This chain joins TRBV15 and TRBJ2-1; TCRdb's assignment of TRBD2 cannot be checked, as there is no DNA. From germline, CDR1 is LNHNV and CDR2 YYDKDF (reference sequence). This CDR3 has 15 residues. The CDR3 region is CATSRAGTRSAGQFF.

The chain recombines TRBV20-1 with TRBJ2-1; TCRdb gives TRBD2 as the D gene, but with no DNA this cannot be confirmed. This CDR3 region has 18 residues. CDR1 and CDR2 (germline): DFQATT, SNEGSKA (reference sequence). The CDR3 sequence: CSALGLAGAISSYNEQFF.

The rearrangement joins TRBV10-3 to TRBJ1-5; the TCRdb D gene call, TRBD1, has no DNA to confirm it. The CDR3 contains 13 residues. The germline gives CDR1 ENHRY, CDR2 SYGVKD. This chain's CDR3 is CAISWDSNQPQHF.

V and J are TRBV24-1 and TRBJ1-1. Germline assignment: CDR1 KGHDR and CDR2 SFDVKD. The CDR3 spans 12 residues. The CDR3 loop is CATSDLGREAFF.

CDR3 loop: CASSSQGGVIYEQYF. The chain combines TRBV11-2 with TRBJ2-7; without DNA, the TCRdb call of TRBD1 cannot be checked. The CDR3 runs 15 residues. Germline lookup yields CDR1 SGHAT and CDR2 FQNNGV.

This chain connects TRBV5-1 to TRBJ2-5; TCRdb designates TRBD2, a call that cannot be tested without DNA. The V gene's germline CDR1 is SGHRS and CDR2 YFSETQ. This CDR3 contains 17 residues. CDR3 sequence: CASSLNPSGGSQETQYF. Based on the CDR3 plus reference TRBV5-1 and TRBJ2-5, the full variable domain is KAGVTQTPRYLIKTRGQQVTLSCSPISGHRSVSWYQQTPGQGLQFLFEYFSETQRNKGNFPGRFSGRQFSNSRSEMNVSTLELGDSALYLCASSLNPSGGSQETQYFGPGTRLLVL.

The V and J genes are TRBV25-1 and TRBJ1-5. The CDR3 totals 14 residues. Germline V lookup: CDR1 MGHDK, CDR2 SYGVNS. The CDR3 protein is CANAGRVGNQPQHF.

The CDR3 is CASSPVGGRVAFF. The V and J genes are TRBV27 and TRBJ1-1; TCRdb calls TRBD1, which cannot be checked without DNA. The CDR3 has 13 amino acids. Germline loops: CDR1 MNHEY, CDR2 SMNVEV (reference sequence).